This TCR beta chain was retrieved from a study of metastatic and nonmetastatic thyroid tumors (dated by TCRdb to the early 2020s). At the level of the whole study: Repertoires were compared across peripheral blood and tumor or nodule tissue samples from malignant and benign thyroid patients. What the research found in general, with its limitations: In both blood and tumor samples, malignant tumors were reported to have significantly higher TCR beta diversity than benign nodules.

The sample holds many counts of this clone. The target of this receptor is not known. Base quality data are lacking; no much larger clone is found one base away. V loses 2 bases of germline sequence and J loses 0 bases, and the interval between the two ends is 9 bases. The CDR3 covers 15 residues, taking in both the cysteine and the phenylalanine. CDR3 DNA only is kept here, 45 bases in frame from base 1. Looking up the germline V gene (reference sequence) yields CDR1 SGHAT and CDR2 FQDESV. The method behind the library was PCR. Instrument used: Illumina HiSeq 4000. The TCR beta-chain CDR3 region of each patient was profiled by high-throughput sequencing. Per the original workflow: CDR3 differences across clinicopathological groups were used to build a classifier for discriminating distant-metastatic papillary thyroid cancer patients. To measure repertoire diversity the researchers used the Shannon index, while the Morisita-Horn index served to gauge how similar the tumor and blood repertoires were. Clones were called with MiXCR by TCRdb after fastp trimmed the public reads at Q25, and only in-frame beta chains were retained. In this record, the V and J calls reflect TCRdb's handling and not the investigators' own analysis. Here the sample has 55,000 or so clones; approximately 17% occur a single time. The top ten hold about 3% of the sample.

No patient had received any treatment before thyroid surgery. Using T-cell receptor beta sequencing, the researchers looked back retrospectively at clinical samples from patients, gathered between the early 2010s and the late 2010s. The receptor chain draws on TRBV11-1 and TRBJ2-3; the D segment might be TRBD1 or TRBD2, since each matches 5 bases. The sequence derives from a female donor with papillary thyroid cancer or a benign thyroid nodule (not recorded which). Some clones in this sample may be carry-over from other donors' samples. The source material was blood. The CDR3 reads CASSLPGPSTDTQYF. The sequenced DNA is TGTGCCAGCAGCTTACCGGGGCCTAGCACAGATACGCAGTATTTT.